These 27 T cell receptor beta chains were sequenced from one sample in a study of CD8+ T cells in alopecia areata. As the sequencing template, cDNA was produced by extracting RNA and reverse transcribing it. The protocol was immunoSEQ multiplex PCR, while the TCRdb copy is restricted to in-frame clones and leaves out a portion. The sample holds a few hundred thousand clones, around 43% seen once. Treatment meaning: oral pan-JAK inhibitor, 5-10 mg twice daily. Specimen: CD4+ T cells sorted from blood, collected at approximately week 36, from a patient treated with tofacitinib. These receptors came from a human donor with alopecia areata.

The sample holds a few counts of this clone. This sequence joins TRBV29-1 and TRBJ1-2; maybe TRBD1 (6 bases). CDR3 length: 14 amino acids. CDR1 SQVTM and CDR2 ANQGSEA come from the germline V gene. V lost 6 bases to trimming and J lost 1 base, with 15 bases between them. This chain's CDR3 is CSVGWTASNYGYTF. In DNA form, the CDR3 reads TGCAGCGTGGGTTGGACAGCCAGTAACTATGGCTACACCTTC.

The CDR3 DNA is TGTGCCTGGAGACCGGGACGAAATTACGAGCAGTACTTC. Amino acid sequence: CAWRPGRNYEQYF. V gene TRBV30 combines with J gene TRBJ2-7; D may match TRBD1 or TRBD2 (5 bases each). This CDR3 comprises 13 residues. V was clipped by 3 bases and J by 4 bases, with 13 bases between them. Germline loops: CDR1 GTSNPN, CDR2 SVGIG (reference sequence).

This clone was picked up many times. CDR3 in amino acids: CASSQERQGALETQYF. CDR3 in DNA: TGCGCCAGCAGCCAAGAGAGGCAGGGGGCTCTAGAGACCCAGTACTTC. This rearrangement joins TRBV4-1 to TRBJ2-5; TRBD1 aligns across 8 bases. The CDR3 has 16 residues. CDR1 is MGHRA and CDR2 is YSYEKL in the germline V gene. V lost 0 bases to trimming and J lost 4 bases; unmatched junction nucleotides: 7.

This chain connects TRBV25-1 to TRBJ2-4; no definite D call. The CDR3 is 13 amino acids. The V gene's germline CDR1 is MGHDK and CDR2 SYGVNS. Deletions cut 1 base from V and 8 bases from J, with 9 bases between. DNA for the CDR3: TGTGCCAGCAGTGAATTGCCCTTTGACATTCAGTACTTC. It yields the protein CASSELPFDIQYF.

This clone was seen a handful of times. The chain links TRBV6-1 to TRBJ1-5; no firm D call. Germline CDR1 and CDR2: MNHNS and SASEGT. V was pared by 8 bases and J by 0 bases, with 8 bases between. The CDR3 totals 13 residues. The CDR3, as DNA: TGTGCCAGCTCTTGGGGTAGCAATCAGCCCCAGCATTTT. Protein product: CASSWGSNQPQHF.

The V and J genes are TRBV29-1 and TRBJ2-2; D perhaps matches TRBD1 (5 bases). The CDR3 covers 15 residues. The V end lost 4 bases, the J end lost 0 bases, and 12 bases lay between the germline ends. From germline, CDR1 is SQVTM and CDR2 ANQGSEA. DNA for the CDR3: TGCAGCGTTGCGGATGACAGAGCGAACACCGGGGAGCTGTTTTTT. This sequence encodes CSVADDRANTGELFF.

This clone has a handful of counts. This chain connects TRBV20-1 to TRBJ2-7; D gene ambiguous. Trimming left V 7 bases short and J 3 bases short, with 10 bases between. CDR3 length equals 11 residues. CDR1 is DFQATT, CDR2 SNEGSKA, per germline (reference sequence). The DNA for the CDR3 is TGCAGTGTGTTCCGGGTCTACGAGCAGTACTTC. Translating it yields CSVFRVYEQYF.

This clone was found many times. CDR3 sequence reads: CAWSELDEQYF. In DNA, the CDR3 is TGTGCCTGGAGTGAGTTGGACGAGCAGTACTTC. The chain uses TRBV30 and TRBJ2-7, with no clear D. The CDR3 is made up of 11 amino acids. Trimming removed 1 base from V and 5 bases from J, with 6 bases in between. CDR1 and CDR2 (germline): GTSNPN, SVGIG (reference sequence).

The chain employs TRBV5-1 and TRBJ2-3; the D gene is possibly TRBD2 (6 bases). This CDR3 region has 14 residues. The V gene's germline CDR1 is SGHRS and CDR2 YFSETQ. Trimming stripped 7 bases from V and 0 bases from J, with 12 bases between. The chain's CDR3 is CASGSGQSTDTQYF. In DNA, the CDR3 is TGCGCCAGCGGGAGCGGGCAGAGCACAGATACGCAGTATTTT.

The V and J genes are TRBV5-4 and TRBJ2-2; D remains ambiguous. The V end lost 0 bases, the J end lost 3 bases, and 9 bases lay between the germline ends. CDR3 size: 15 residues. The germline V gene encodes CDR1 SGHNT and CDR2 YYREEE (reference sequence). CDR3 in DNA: TGTGCCAGCAGCTTGGGGGCCATGGACACCGGGGAGCTGTTTTTT. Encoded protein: CASSLGAMDTGELFF.

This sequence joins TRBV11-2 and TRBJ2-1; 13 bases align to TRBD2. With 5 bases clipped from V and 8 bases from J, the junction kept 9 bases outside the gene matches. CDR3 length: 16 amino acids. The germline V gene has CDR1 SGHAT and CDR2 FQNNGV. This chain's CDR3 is CASSRTRLAGGDEQFF. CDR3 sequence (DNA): TGTGCCAGCAGCCGAACAAGACTAGCGGGAGGCGATGAGCAGTTCTTC.

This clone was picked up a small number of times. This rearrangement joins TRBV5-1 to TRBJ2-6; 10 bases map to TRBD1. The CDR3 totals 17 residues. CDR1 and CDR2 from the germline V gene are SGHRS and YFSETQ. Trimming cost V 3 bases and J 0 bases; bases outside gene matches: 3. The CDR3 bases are TGCGCCAGCAGCTCGGACAGGGGGATCTCTGGGGCCAACGTCCTGACTTTC. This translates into CASSSDRGISGANVLTF. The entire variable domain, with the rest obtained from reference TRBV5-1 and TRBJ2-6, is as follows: KAGVTQTPRYLIKTRGQQVTLSCSPISGHRSVSWYQQTPGQGLQFLFEYFSETQRNKGNFPGRFSGRQFSNSRSEMNVSTLELGDSALYLCASSSDRGISGANVLTFGAGSRLTVL.

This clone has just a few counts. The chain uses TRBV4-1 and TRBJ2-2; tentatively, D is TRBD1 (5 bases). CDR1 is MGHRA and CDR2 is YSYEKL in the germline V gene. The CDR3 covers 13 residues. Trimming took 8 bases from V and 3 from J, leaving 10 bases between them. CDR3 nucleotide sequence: TGCGCCAGCTCAGGGCCCCACACCGGGGAGCTGTTTTTT. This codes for CASSGPHTGELFF.

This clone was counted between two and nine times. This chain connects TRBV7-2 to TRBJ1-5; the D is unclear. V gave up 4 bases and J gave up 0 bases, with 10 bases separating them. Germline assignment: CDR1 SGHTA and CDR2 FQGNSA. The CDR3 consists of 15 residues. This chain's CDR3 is CASSSTPYSNQPQHF. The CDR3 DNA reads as TGTGCCAGCAGCTCCACACCCTATAGCAATCAGCCCCAGCATTTT.

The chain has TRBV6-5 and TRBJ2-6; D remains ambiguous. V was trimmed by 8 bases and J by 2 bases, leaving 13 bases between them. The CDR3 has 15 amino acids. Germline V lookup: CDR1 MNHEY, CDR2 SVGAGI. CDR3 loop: CASRPPLAGANVLTF. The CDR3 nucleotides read TGTGCCAGCCGACCGCCGCTGGCTGGGGCCAACGTCCTGACTTTC.

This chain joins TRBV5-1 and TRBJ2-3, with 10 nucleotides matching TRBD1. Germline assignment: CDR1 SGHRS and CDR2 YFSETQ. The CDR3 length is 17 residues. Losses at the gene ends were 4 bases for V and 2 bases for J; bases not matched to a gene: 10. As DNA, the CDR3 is TGCGCCAGCAGCCCCCTTCGGGACAGGGGATACACAGATACGCAGTATTTT. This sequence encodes CASSPLRDRGYTDTQYF.

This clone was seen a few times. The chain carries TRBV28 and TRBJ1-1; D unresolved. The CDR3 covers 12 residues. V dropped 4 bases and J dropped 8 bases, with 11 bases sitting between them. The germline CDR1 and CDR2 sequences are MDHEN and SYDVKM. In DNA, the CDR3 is TGTGCCAGCAGTTCCTACCTAGACGAAGCTTTCTTT. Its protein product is CASSSYLDEAFF.

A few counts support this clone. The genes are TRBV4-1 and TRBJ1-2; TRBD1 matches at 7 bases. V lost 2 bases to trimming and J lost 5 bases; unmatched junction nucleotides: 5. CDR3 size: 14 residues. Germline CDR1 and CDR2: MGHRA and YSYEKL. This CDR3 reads CASSQRQGPYGYTF. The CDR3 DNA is TGCGCCAGCAGCCAAAGACAGGGCCCGTATGGCTACACCTTC.

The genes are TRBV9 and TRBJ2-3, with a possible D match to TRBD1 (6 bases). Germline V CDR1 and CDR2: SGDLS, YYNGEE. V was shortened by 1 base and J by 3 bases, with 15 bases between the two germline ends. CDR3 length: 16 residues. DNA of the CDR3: TGTGCCAGCAGCGTACAAACGGCAGGGACAACAGATACGCAGTATTTT. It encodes CASSVQTAGTTDTQYF.

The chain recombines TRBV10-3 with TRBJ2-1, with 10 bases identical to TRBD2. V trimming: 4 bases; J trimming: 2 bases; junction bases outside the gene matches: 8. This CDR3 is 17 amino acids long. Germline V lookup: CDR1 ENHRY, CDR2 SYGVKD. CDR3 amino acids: CAISVIAGGRTYNEQFF. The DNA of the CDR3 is TGTGCCATCAGTGTTATAGCGGGAGGACGAACCTACAATGAGCAGTTCTTC.

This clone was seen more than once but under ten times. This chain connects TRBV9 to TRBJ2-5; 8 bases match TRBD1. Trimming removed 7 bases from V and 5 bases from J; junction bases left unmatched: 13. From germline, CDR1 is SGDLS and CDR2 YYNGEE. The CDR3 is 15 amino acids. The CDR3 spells CASGYRGTLGETQYF. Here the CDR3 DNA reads TGTGCCAGCGGATACAGGGGGACTCTGGGGGAGACCCAGTACTTC. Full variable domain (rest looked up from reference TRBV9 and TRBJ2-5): DSGVTQTPKHLITATGQRVTLRCSPRSGDLSVYWYQQSLDQGLQFLIQYYNGEERAKGNILERFSAQQFPDLHSELNLSSLELGDSALYFCASGYRGTLGETQYFGPGTRLLVL.

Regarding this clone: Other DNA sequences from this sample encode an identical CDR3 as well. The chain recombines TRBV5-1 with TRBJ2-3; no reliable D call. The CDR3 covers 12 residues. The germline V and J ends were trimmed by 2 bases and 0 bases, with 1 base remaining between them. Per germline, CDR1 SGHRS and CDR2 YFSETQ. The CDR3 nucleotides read TGCGCCAGCAGCTTAAGCACAGATACGCAGTATTTT. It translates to CASSLSTDTQYF.

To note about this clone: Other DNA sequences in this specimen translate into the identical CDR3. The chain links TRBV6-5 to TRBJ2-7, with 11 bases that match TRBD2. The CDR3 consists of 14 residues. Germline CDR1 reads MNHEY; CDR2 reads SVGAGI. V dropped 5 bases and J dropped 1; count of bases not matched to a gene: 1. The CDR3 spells CASSGTSGSYEQYF. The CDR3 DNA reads TGTGCCAGCAGTGGGACTAGCGGATCCTACGAGCAGTACTTC.

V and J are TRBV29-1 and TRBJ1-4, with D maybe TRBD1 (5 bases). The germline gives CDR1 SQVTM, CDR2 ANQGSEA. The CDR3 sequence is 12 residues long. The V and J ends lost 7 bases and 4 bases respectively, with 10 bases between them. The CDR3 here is CSGGDVNEKLFF. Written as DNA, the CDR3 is TGCAGCGGGGGGGACGTTAATGAAAAACTGTTTTTT.

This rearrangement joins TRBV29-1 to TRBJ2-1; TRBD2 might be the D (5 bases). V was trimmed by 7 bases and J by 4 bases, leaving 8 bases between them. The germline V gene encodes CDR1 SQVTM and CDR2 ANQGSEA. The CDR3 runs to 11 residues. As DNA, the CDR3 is TGCAGCGCCCGGGGTTACAATGAGCAGTTCTTC. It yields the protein CSARGYNEQFF.

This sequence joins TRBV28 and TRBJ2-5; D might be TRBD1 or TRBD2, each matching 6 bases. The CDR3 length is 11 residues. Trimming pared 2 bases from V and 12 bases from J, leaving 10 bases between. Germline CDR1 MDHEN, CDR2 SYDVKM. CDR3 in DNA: TGTGCCAGCAGTTTAGGGGGGCCCAAGTACTTC. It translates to CASSLGGPKYF. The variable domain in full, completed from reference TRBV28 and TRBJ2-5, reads DVKVTQSSRYLVKRTGEKVFLECVQDMDHENMFWYRQDPGLGLRLIYFSYDVKMKEKGDIPEGYSVSREKKERFSLILESASTNQTSMYLCASSLGGPKYFGPGTRLLVL.

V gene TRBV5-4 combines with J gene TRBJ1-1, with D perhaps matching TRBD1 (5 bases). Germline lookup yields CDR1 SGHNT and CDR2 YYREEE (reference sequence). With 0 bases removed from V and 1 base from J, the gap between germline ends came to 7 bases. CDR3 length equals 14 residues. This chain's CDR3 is CASSLGGTNTEAFF. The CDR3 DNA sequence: TGTGCCAGCAGCTTGGGGGGGACGAACACTGAAGCTTTCTTT.